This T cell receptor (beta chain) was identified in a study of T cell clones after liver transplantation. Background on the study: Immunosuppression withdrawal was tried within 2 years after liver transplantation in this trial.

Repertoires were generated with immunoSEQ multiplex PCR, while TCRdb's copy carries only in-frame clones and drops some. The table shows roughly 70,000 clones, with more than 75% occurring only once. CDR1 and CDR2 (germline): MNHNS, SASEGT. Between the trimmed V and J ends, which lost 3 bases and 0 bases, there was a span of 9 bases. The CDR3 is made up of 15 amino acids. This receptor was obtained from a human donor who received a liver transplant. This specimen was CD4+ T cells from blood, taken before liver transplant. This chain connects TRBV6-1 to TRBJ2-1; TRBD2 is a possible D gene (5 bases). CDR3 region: CASSEDSYSYNEQFF. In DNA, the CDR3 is TGTGCCAGCAGTGAGGACTCATACTCCTACAATGAGCAGTTCTTC.